This passage covers 5 T cell receptor beta chains from one sample sequenced in a study of T cell responses to AZD1222 COVID-19 vaccine. Data came from immunoSEQ multiplex PCR; TCRdb stores just in-frame clones and leaves some out. This sample carries 130,000 to 150,000 clones, 93% of them seen once, and the ten largest clones take approximately 2%. Sequencing used peripheral blood, obtained on day 0 of AZD1222 vaccination. The receptor set was obtained from an adult in good health.

This clone was detected only once. The chain employs TRBV7-9 and TRBJ1-1; possible D gene TRBD1, 6 bases. Trimming stripped 6 bases from V and 3 bases from J, with 11 bases between. The CDR3 length is 13 residues. The germline CDR1 and CDR2 sequences are SEHNR and FQNEAQ (reference sequence). Here the CDR3 reads CASSLYRDTEAFF. CDR3 nucleotide sequence: TGTGCCAGCAGTTTATACAGGGACACTGAAGCTTTCTTT.

CDR3 nucleotide sequence: TGTGCCAGCACCCTGAACATGAACACTGAAGCTTTCTTT. It encodes CASTLNMNTEAFF. The J gene is TRBJ1-1, the V gene TRBV12-3 or TRBV12-4, with D unclear. V lost 7 bases and J lost 0, with 9 bases in between. The CDR3 is 13 residues long.

The V and J genes are TRBV11-1 and TRBJ2-5, with D perhaps TRBD1 (5 bases). The CDR3 is made up of 15 amino acids. From germline, CDR1 is SGHAT and CDR2 FQDESV (reference sequence). Trimming stripped 5 bases from V and 4 bases from J, with 17 bases between. The CDR3 nucleotides are TGTGCCAGCAGCCCGTCTATCAGGGCTGGAGAGACCCAGTACTTC. Amino acids: CASSPSIRAGETQYF. The full variable domain, rest sourced from reference TRBV11-1 and TRBJ2-5, is EAEVAQSPRYKITEKSQAVAFWCDPISGHATLYWYRQILGQGPELLVQFQDESVVDDSQLPKDRFSAERLKGVDSTLKIQPAELGDSAMYLCASSPSIRAGETQYFGPGTRLLVL.

The V and J genes are TRBV11-3 and TRBJ2-2, with 7 bases identical to TRBD1. This CDR3 comprises 16 residues. Trimming took 4 bases from V and 5 from J; bases not matched to a gene: 10. Germline V lookup: CDR1 SGHNT, CDR2 YENEEA. CDR3 sequence reads: CASSSPTGVRTGELFF. CDR3 bases: TGTGCCAGCAGCTCACCTACAGGGGTTCGAACCGGGGAGCTGTTTTTT.

The chain has TRBV7-9 and TRBJ1-1, with TRBD1 matching 8 bases. V lost 4 bases, J lost 1 base, and 5 bases stayed unmatched. CDR3 length equals 15 residues. Germline V gives CDR1 SEHNR, CDR2 FQNEAQ (reference sequence). The CDR3 DNA reads as TGTGCCAGCAGCTCGCCGGGACAGGCGAACACTGAAGCTTTCTTT. It translates to CASSSPGQANTEAFF.